These 2 T cell receptor beta chains originate from one sample sequenced in a study of blood T cell repertoires in COVID-19 (dated by TCRdb to 2020 to 2021). The library relied on the immunoSEQ multiplex PCR assay. This is the immuneACCESS table as TCRdb keeps it, with only in-frame sequences that have V and J called. A part of the clones is gone; compared with another copy, unresolved V genes explain less than half, and the rest is unexplained. The sample table holds about 160,000 clones, of which 82% were seen once. Of the sample, under 12% is held by the ten largest clones. The sample was peripheral blood. The receptor source for this set is a woman older than 75 with active or convalescent COVID-19.

The chain is built from TRBV5-1 and TRBJ2-6, with TRBD1 matching 10 bases. From germline, CDR1 is SGHRS and CDR2 YFSETQ. The CDR3 runs 19 residues. The ends lost 0 bases at V and 4 bases at J; junction bases unmatched: 10. The CDR3 region is CASSLVGDRGRPGANVLTF. CDR3 sequence (DNA): TGCGCCAGCAGCTTGGTTGGTGACAGGGGGCGCCCGGGGGCCAACGTCCTGACTTTC.

This clone came up once. V is TRBV30 and J is TRBJ2-5; tentatively, D is TRBD1 (5 bases). This CDR3 region has 14 residues. Trimming took off 2 bases at V and 0 bases at J, with 10 bases between the two ends. Per the germline V gene, CDR1 is GTSNPN and CDR2 is SVGIG (reference sequence). The CDR3 here is CAWSFGHNQETQYF. The DNA for the CDR3 is TGTGCCTGGAGTTTTGGACACAACCAAGAGACCCAGTACTTC.